These T cell receptor beta chains were read from a single sample in a study of blood T cell repertoires in COVID-19. Libraries were prepared by immunoSEQ multiplex PCR; TCRdb keeps only in-frame clonotypes and omits some of them. There are roughly 50,000 clones in the sample; roughly nine tenths occur only once, and about 7.3% lies in the top ten. The specimen was peripheral blood. The receptors come from a woman in her sixties with active or convalescent COVID-19. Each CDR3 is given with its conserved first and last residue. The D gene is left open where the match is weak. The listing skips clone size in some rows; elsewhere it reads once, few, many or a size class.

v_call: TRBV5-1
j_call: TRBJ1-1
clone_size: -
d_call: -
cdr3_aa: CASSGGRYLNTEAFF
cdr3_nt: TGCGCCAGCAGCGGCGGCCGCTATCTGAACACTGAAGCTTTCTTT

v_call: TRBV7-3
j_call: TRBJ1-1
clone_size: -
d_call: TRBD1
cdr3_aa: CASSSRTGGNTEAFF
cdr3_nt: TGTGCCAGCAGTTCTAGGACAGGAGGGAACACTGAAGCTTTCTTT

v_call: TRBV5-1
j_call: TRBJ2-7
clone_size: -
d_call: TRBD2
cdr3_aa: CASSLKLAAYEQYF
cdr3_nt: TGCGCCAGCAGCTTGAAACTAGCGGCCTACGAGCAGTACTTC

v_call: TRBV7-8
j_call: TRBJ1-5
clone_size: -
d_call: -
cdr3_aa: CASSLALRDQPQHF
cdr3_nt: TGTGCCAGCAGCTTAGCGTTGAGAGATCAGCCCCAGCATTTT

v_call: TRBV6-5
j_call: TRBJ2-1
clone_size: -
d_call: TRBD1
cdr3_aa: CASGTGGSGNEQFF
cdr3_nt: TGTGCCAGCGGGACAGGGGGCAGTGGTAATGAGCAGTTCTTC

v_call: TRBV4-3
j_call: TRBJ2-1
clone_size: -
d_call: -
cdr3_aa: CASSRSTKIHNEQFF
cdr3_nt: TGCGCCAGCAGCCGAAGTACTAAAATCCACAATGAGCAGTTCTTC

v_call: TRBV4-1
j_call: TRBJ2-1
clone_size: -
d_call: TRBD2
cdr3_aa: CASSPRGLAPNEQFF
cdr3_nt: TGCGCCAGCAGCCCCCGGGGACTAGCCCCCAATGAGCAGTTCTTC

v_call: TRBV9
j_call: TRBJ2-7
clone_size: -
d_call: -
cdr3_aa: CASSVARSGAEQYF
cdr3_nt: TGTGCCAGCAGCGTAGCCCGTTCGGGAGCTGAGCAGTACTTC

v_call: TRBV9
j_call: TRBJ2-6
clone_size: -
d_call: TRBD1
cdr3_aa: CASSGQTGGRAGANVLTF
cdr3_nt: TGTGCCAGCAGCGGACAAACAGGGGGCAGAGCTGGGGCCAACGTCCTGACTTTC

v_call: TRBV29-1
j_call: TRBJ2-1
clone_size: -
d_call: -
cdr3_aa: CSVETGHYNEQFF
cdr3_nt: TGCAGCGTTGAAACAGGGCACTACAATGAGCAGTTCTTC

v_call: TRBV11-2
j_call: TRBJ2-2
clone_size: few
d_call: -
cdr3_aa: CASSLTDTGELFF
cdr3_nt: TGTGCCAGCAGCTTAACGGACACCGGGGAGCTGTTTTTT

v_call: TRBV19
j_call: TRBJ2-6
clone_size: once
d_call: TRBD1
cdr3_aa: CASSPQGVGANVLTF
cdr3_nt: TGTGCCAGTAGCCCACAGGGGGTAGGGGCCAACGTCCTGACTTTC

v_call: TRBV6-2/TRBV6-3
j_call: TRBJ2-7
clone_size: -
d_call: -
cdr3_aa: CASSYRGGVYEQYF
cdr3_nt: TGTGCCAGCAGTTACAGGGGCGGGGTTTACGAGCAGTACTTC

v_call: TRBV28
j_call: TRBJ1-2
clone_size: -
d_call: -
cdr3_aa: CAGGPAENGYTF
cdr3_nt: TGTGCCGGAGGGCCTGCGGAGAATGGCTACACCTTC

v_call: TRBV5-1
j_call: TRBJ2-1
clone_size: -
d_call: -
cdr3_aa: CASSPPGGRTAGEQFF
cdr3_nt: TGCGCCAGCAGCCCTCCCGGGGGGCGGACGGCGGGCGAGCAGTTCTTC

v_call: TRBV19
j_call: TRBJ1-5
clone_size: -
d_call: -
cdr3_aa: CASRDSSNQPQHF
cdr3_nt: TGTGCCAGTAGAGACAGTAGCAATCAGCCCCAGCATTTT

v_call: TRBV24-1
j_call: TRBJ1-1
clone_size: -
d_call: -
cdr3_aa: CATSETGSEAFF
cdr3_nt: TGTGCCACCAGTGAGACTGGCAGTGAAGCTTTCTTT